A selection of T cell receptor beta chains follows, all from one sample in a study of blood T cells in healthy people across ages. One entry per CDR3 protein results from TCRdb running MiXCR on the 5' RACE reads. The sample shows over 1,200,000 distinct CDR3 sequences, 45% to 70% of them seen only once. Sequencing was carried out using blood. These receptors were collected from a man aged 18-30 years in good health. The CDR3 runs from the conserved cysteine through the conserved F or W. A D gene is named only where the DNA matches it firmly. Some rows mark clone size as missing; the rest say once, few, many or name a class of expanded clone.

CDR3nt	CDR3aa	d_gene	abundance	j_gene	len	v_gene
TGTGCCAGCAGTTCAATGACTCAGGGAGGGGACGGCTACACCTTC	CASSSMTQGGDGYTF	.	.	TRBJ1-2	15	TRBV12-3/TRBV12-4
TGTGCCAGCAGCATAAGAGACTTCTCCTACGAGCAGTACTTC	CASSIRDFSYEQYF	.	.	TRBJ2-7	14	TRBV12-3/TRBV12-4
TGCGCCAGCAGCTTGGGACAGGGGACTGGAAACTACGAGCAGTACTTC	CASSLGQGTGNYEQYF	TRBD1	.	TRBJ2-7	16	TRBV5-1
TGCAGCGTTATAGACAGGGCCCGCACAGATACGCAGTATTTT	CSVIDRARTDTQYF	TRBD1	.	TRBJ2-3	14	TRBV29-1
TGTGCCAGCTCCATGGCCAGGGGGTGGGATACGCAGTATTTT	CASSMARGWDTQYF	TRBD1	.	TRBJ2-3	14	TRBV27
TGTGCCATCATGGGGGCGCCAAATTCACCCCTCCACTTT	CAIMGAPNSPLHF	.	.	TRBJ1-6	13	TRBV10-3
TGTGCCAGCAGCCCCCTAGGCGGCCTAGCGGATTACAATGAGCAGTTCTTC	CASSPLGGLADYNEQFF	TRBD2	few	TRBJ2-1	17	TRBV7-2
TGTGCCAGCAGCTTAGGACGTGCCGGGACACTCGATTGTGAGCAGTACTTC	CASSLGRAGTLDCEQYF	.	once	TRBJ2-5	17	TRBV7-6
TGTGCCAGCAGCTCTAACGGACAGGGGGAGTTCTTC	CASSSNGQGEFF	TRBD1	.	TRBJ2-1	12	TRBV7-9
TGTGCCAGCAGCCAAGTGATGTCAGGGAGCAGCTATGGCTACACCTTC	CASSQVMSGSSYGYTF	.	.	TRBJ1-2	16	TRBV5-5
TGCGCCAGCAGCTTGGCCGACAGGGGAGGAGGGAACACTGAAGCTTTCTTT	CASSLADRGGGNTEAFF	TRBD1	.	TRBJ1-1	17	TRBV5-1
TGTGCCAGCAGCTTGCGGTTGACCGGGGAGCTGTTTTTT	CASSLRLTGELFF	.	.	TRBJ2-2	13	TRBV7-9
TGTTCCGCCGCGGGAGGATGGGAGCAAGAGACCCAGTACTTC	CSAAGGWEQETQYF	TRBD2	.	TRBJ2-5	14	TRBV2
TGTGCCAGCAGCTTTCCTCTTCCAGATTTCGGGCGCCGCTCCTACGAGCAGTACTTC	CASSFPLPDFGRRSYEQYF	.	.	TRBJ2-7	19	TRBV12-1
TGTGCCAGCCGGGACTTCCGAGATACGCAGTATTTT	CASRDFRDTQYF	.	.	TRBJ2-3	12	TRBV28
TGCGCCAGCAGCTTTGGAGGACTAGCGGGAGTCCTCTCCTACGAGCAGTACTTC	CASSFGGLAGVLSYEQYF	TRBD2	.	TRBJ2-7	18	TRBV5-1
TGTGCCAGCAGTTTGAGTTTACGGGGTGCCAAAAACATTCAGTACTTC	CASSLSLRGAKNIQYF	.	.	TRBJ2-4	16	TRBV12-3/TRBV12-4
TGCGCCAGCGTGGGACAGGGGGGTAACAATGAGCAGTTCTTC	CASVGQGGNNEQFF	TRBD1	.	TRBJ2-1	14	TRBV4-1
TGTGCCACCGTAACCAGGACAGCCGAAGGGACCGTATCGACCAAAAACATTCAGTACTTC	CATVTRTAEGTVSTKNIQYF	.	few	TRBJ2-4	20	TRBV21-1
TGTGCCAGCAGCTTAGGGGACGGAGGGGAGACCCAGTACTTC	CASSLGDGGETQYF	.	few	TRBJ2-5	14	TRBV13
TGTGCCAGCAGTCCCGGACAGGGACAACAGCCCCAGCATTTT	CASSPGQGQQPQHF	TRBD1	.	TRBJ1-5	14	TRBV6-2/TRBV6-3
TGTGCCACCAGCAGAGTTACTTCGAGGGGGGAAAAACTGTTTTTT	CATSRVTSRGEKLFF	.	.	TRBJ1-4	15	TRBV15
TGCAGTGCTAGAGTGACAGGGTCTTACAATGAGCAGTTCTTC	CSARVTGSYNEQFF	TRBD1	.	TRBJ2-1	14	TRBV20-1
TGTGCCAGCAGTGAGACAAGCAAGTACTATGGCTACACCTTC	CASSETSKYYGYTF	.	few	TRBJ1-2	14	TRBV25-1
TGTGCCAGCAACCGGGCGGGAGAGTCCTACAATGAGCAGTTCTTC	CASNRAGESYNEQFF	TRBD2	.	TRBJ2-1	15	TRBV7-9
TGCAGCGTTAAACTAGCGGGGGGGCTGAAATACGAGCAGTACTTC	CSVKLAGGLKYEQYF	TRBD2	once	TRBJ2-7	15	TRBV29-1
TGTGCCAGCAGTCCTACAGTGTGGGAAAAACTGTTTTTT	CASSPTVWEKLFF	.	.	TRBJ1-4	13	TRBV27
TGTGCCAGCAGTGAAGCGGGACAGGGTTTTACAGATACGCAGTATTTT	CASSEAGQGFTDTQYF	TRBD1	.	TRBJ2-3	16	TRBV25-1
TGCGCCAGCAGCTTGGGGCAGGCTGCTCATGGCTACACCTTC	CASSLGQAAHGYTF	.	.	TRBJ1-2	14	TRBV5-1
TGCAGCGCCCTCATGACAGGCGCCGTCGACTACGAGCAGTACTTC	CSALMTGAVDYEQYF	.	few	TRBJ2-7	15	TRBV29-1
TGCGCCAGCAGCCAGTGGGGTAGGCACAAGGACTACGAGCAGTACTTC	CASSQWGRHKDYEQYF	.	.	TRBJ2-7	16	TRBV4-1
TGCAGTGCTACGGACAGGGTCGAAAACATTCAGTACTTC	CSATDRVENIQYF	TRBD1	.	TRBJ2-4	13	TRBV20-1
TGCGCCAGCAGCCAAGTTTACGACACCCGAAGGGACACCATATATTTT	CASSQVYDTRRDTIYF	.	.	TRBJ1-3	16	TRBV4-1
TGTGCCAGCAGCCCCCGACTAGCGGGGGGCCCTCAAGAGACCCAGTACTTC	CASSPRLAGGPQETQYF	TRBD2	.	TRBJ2-5	17	TRBV3-1
TGTGCCAGCAGCTTAGGTAGCGGGGGCTCCTACGAGCAGTACTTC	CASSLGSGGSYEQYF	TRBD2	many	TRBJ2-7	15	TRBV7-2
TGTGCCATCACCGACTACAGTAATGAGCAGTTCTTC	CAITDYSNEQFF	.	.	TRBJ2-1	12	TRBV10-3
TGCGCCAGCAGCCAAGAGACCGACAGGGGAAAACTGTTTTTT	CASSQETDRGKLFF	TRBD1	.	TRBJ1-4	14	TRBV4-3
TGTGCCAGCGCACCATATTCGGGCGAGCAGTACTTC	CASAPYSGEQYF	.	.	TRBJ2-7	12	TRBV18
TGCGCCAGCAGCTTGGTTGACAATAACTTATACAATGAGCAGTTCTTC	CASSLVDNNLYNEQFF	.	.	TRBJ2-1	16	TRBV5-1
TGCAGCGAAAACAGGGGGGCCTACAATGAGCAGTTCTTC	CSENRGAYNEQFF	TRBD1	.	TRBJ2-1	13	TRBV29-1
TGTGCCAGCAGTGATCGGACAGGGAGGGGCACCGGGGAGCTGTTTTTT	CASSDRTGRGTGELFF	.	.	TRBJ2-2	16	TRBV6-1
TGTGCCAGCCTCGCCCCGGGGAACGAGCAGTACTTC	CASLAPGNEQYF	.	few	TRBJ2-7	12	TRBV7-9
TGCGCCAGCAGCTTGGTTCCCGTGACAGGGGAGTATTCACCCCTCCACTTT	CASSLVPVTGEYSPLHF	TRBD1	once	TRBJ1-6	17	TRBV5-1
TGTGTCAGCAGTTTAAGGACCAAGTTGGAGACCCAGTACTTC	CVSSLRTKLETQYF	.	.	TRBJ2-5	14	TRBV28
TGTGCCAGCAGTTTTCTGGGGGCAGGTACCGGGGAGCTGTTTTTT	CASSFLGAGTGELFF	.	many	TRBJ2-2	15	TRBV27
TGTGCCAGCAGTTACAGGAAGAACTATGGCTACACCTTC	CASSYRKNYGYTF	.	.	TRBJ1-2	13	TRBV27
TGTGCCAGCAGTTACTTGTTTCGGGTAAAGAACTCCTACAATGAGCAGTTCTTC	CASSYLFRVKNSYNEQFF	.	.	TRBJ2-1	18	TRBV6-5
TGCAGCGCGTTGGGGTGGGCGGAAGGGGCTAAGGACATTCAGTACTTC	CSALGWAEGAKDIQYF	.	.	TRBJ2-4	16	TRBV29-1
TGTGCTAGTGGATCGTTGGGACCTAACAGGGAGCGCTTATTTTTTTATGGCTACACCTTC	CASGSLGPNRERLFFYGYTF	.	.	TRBJ1-2	20	TRBV12-5
TGCGCCAGCAGCCAAGAGACCAACACAGATACGCAGTATTTT	CASSQETNTDTQYF	.	.	TRBJ2-3	14	TRBV4-1